The next 30 T cell receptor beta chains were all read from a single sample in a study of technical replicates of blood from a handful of donors. Method: immunoSEQ multiplex PCR; TCRdb's copy keeps in-frame clones and lacks some. The sample records some 96,000 clones, approximately 94% being singletons. The sequenced material came from T cells isolated from PBMCs. The origin of the receptors is a human donor in good health.

This chain uses TRBV2 with TRBJ1-3, with a weak D call TRBD1 (5 bases). V was clipped by 3 bases and J by 0 bases, with 9 bases between them. Germline V lookup: CDR1 SNHLY, CDR2 FYNNEI. The CDR3 totals 15 residues. The CDR3 DNA sequence: TGTGCCAGCAGTGATCAGGGAGGCTCTGGAAACACCATATATTTT. Translation: CASSDQGGSGNTIYF.

The chain joins TRBV6-6 to TRBJ2-7, with D perhaps TRBD1 (6 bases). CDR3 length equals 15 residues. Per the germline V gene, CDR1 is MNHNY and CDR2 is SVGAGI (reference sequence). V lost 0 bases and J 1 base, leaving 10 bases between the germline ends. CDR3 region: CASSYSRQESYEQYF. CDR3 DNA: TGTGCCAGCAGTTACTCGAGACAGGAGTCCTACGAGCAGTACTTC.

The V and J genes are TRBV5-6 and TRBJ2-7; TRBD1 matches at 7 bases. Germline CDR1 and CDR2: SGHDT and YYEEEE. The CDR3 contains 14 residues. V trimming: 4 bases; J trimming: 0 bases; junction bases outside the gene matches: 4. The CDR3 spells CASSPGQTSYEQYF. In DNA form, the CDR3 reads TGTGCCAGCAGCCCGGGACAGACCTCCTACGAGCAGTACTTC. Full variable domain (rest looked up from reference TRBV5-6 and TRBJ2-7): DAGVTQSPTHLIKTRGQQVTLRCSPKSGHDTVSWYQQALGQGPQFIFQYYEEEERQRGNFPDRFSGHQFPNYSSELNVNALLLGDSALYLCASSPGQTSYEQYFGPGTRLTVT.

The chain combines TRBV2 with TRBJ1-4, with D perhaps TRBD1 (6 bases). V was pared by 4 bases and J by 5 bases, with 14 bases between. From germline, CDR1 is SNHLY and CDR2 FYNNEI. The CDR3 has 15 amino acids. Here the CDR3 reads CASSGRGRGNEKLFF. CDR3 bases: TGTGCCAGCAGTGGCCGAGGCAGGGGAAATGAAAAACTGTTTTTT.

This clone was counted a single time. The chain recombines TRBV30 with TRBJ1-1; 7 bases fit TRBD1. V trimming: 7 bases; J trimming: 5 bases; junction bases outside the gene matches: 7. The CDR3 is 12 amino acids. Looked up from germline, CDR1 is GTSNPN and CDR2 is SVGIG (reference sequence). The chain's CDR3 is CASTGVGTEAFF. CDR3 in DNA: TGTGCCTCTACAGGGGTAGGGACTGAAGCTTTCTTT.

The chain is built from TRBV6-1 and TRBJ2-7; 10 nucleotides agree with TRBD1. The CDR3 has 13 amino acids. CDR1 and CDR2 from the germline V gene are MNHNS and SASEGT. The V and J ends lost 7 bases and 4 bases, in that order; junction bases with no gene match: 4. The CDR3 region is CASIGTGEYEQYF. CDR3 nucleotide sequence: TGTGCCAGCATAGGGACAGGGGAATACGAGCAGTACTTC.

The CDR3 sequence: CAISEAGGNQPQHF. CDR3 nucleotides: TGTGCCATCAGTGAGGCGGGGGGCAATCAGCCCCAGCATTTT. The J gene is TRBJ1-5, the V gene TRBV10-3; weak D call: TRBD1 (5 bases). Germline values: CDR1 ENHRY, CDR2 SYGVKD. The V end lost 2 bases, the J end lost 2 bases, and 7 bases lay between the germline ends. The CDR3 is made up of 14 amino acids.

V usage is TRBV5-1 and J usage is TRBJ2-7, with 8 bases lining up with TRBD2. Germline V gene lookup returns CDR1 SGHRS and CDR2 YFSETQ. The CDR3 is made up of 20 amino acids. The trim removed 3 bases at V and 5 bases at J, leaving 25 bases unmatched. This chain's CDR3 is CASSSGSWVGSGIRKNEQYF. DNA for the CDR3: TGCGCCAGCAGCTCAGGGAGTTGGGTAGGTAGCGGGATTCGCAAAAACGAGCAGTACTTC. The complete variable domain, with remaining parts taken from reference TRBV5-1 and TRBJ2-7, reads KAGVTQTPRYLIKTRGQQVTLSCSPISGHRSVSWYQQTPGQGLQFLFEYFSETQRNKGNFPGRFSGRQFSNSRSEMNVSTLELGDSALYLCASSSGSWVGSGIRKNEQYFGPGTRLTVT.

V and J are TRBV4-2 and TRBJ1-5; 9 bases line up with TRBD1. The CDR3 consists of 15 residues. Germline CDR1 LGHNA, CDR2 YNFKEQ. J lost 6 bases, V lost 0 bases, and 3 bases had no gene match. CDR3 region: CASSQDGTGFQPQHF. Here the CDR3 DNA reads TGTGCCAGCAGCCAAGATGGGACAGGGTTTCAGCCCCAGCATTTT.

This rearrangement joins TRBV11-2 to TRBJ2-2; the D gene is possibly TRBD2 (5 bases). The CDR3 is made up of 17 amino acids. V was trimmed by 1 base and J by 0 bases, leaving 12 bases between them. In germline, CDR1 is SGHAT, CDR2 FQNNGV. The DNA for the CDR3 is TGTGCCAGCAGCTTAGTCGGCAGGAGGACGAACACCGGGGAGCTGTTTTTT. Its protein product is CASSLVGRRTNTGELFF.

The rearrangement uses TRBV7-9 and TRBJ2-7, with 7 bases lining up with TRBD1. Trimming took 3 bases from V and 0 from J; bases not matched to a gene: 5. The CDR3 is 15 amino acids. Germline V gene lookup returns CDR1 SEHNR and CDR2 FQNEAQ (reference sequence). The CDR3 protein is CASSLQQGSSYEQYF. CDR3 sequence (DNA): TGTGCCAGCAGCTTGCAACAGGGGAGCTCCTACGAGCAGTACTTC.

The V gene is TRBV11-3, the J gene TRBJ2-7; 8 nucleotides line up with TRBD2. The CDR3 runs to 15 residues. The germline CDR1 and CDR2 sequences are SGHNT and YENEEA. The junction had 6 bases not matched to a gene; V was cut back by 1 base and J by 4 bases. This CDR3 reads CASSLGGGPYYEQYF. The CDR3 nucleotides are TGTGCCAGCAGCTTAGGCGGGGGGCCATATTACGAGCAGTACTTC.

This clone was observed a single time. CDR3 protein: CASSIVGGEQYF. The CDR3, as DNA: TGTGCCAGTAGTATCGTCGGTGGCGAGCAGTACTTC. The rearrangement uses TRBV19 and TRBJ2-7; D not certain. CDR3 size: 12 residues. The germline V gene has CDR1 LNHDA and CDR2 SQIVND (reference sequence). With 3 bases removed from V and 6 bases from J, the gap between germline ends came to 9 bases.

V is TRBV5-5 and J is TRBJ2-7; no clear D gene. Germline assignment: CDR1 SGHKS and CDR2 YYEKEE (reference sequence). This CDR3 is 11 amino acids long. V was shortened by 4 bases and J by 2 bases, with 4 bases between the two germline ends. The CDR3, as DNA: TGTGCCAGCAGCCAAACCTACGAGCAGTACTTC. It is translated as CASSQTYEQYF.

V and J are TRBV4-2 and TRBJ2-1; TRBD1 matches at 12 bases. The germline gives CDR1 LGHNA, CDR2 YNFKEQ. The CDR3 is made up of 16 amino acids. Losses at the gene ends were 4 bases for V and 8 bases for J; bases not matched to a gene: 9. The CDR3 DNA reads TGTGCCAGCAGCCGGTTCTCGGGACAGGGGGCGTATGAGCAGTTCTTC. Protein sequence: CASSRFSGQGAYEQFF.

J is TRBJ1-1 and V is TRBV4-1; D is unclear. CDR1 is MGHRA, CDR2 YSYEKL, per germline. The ends were cut back, 1 base at V and 5 bases at J, with 5 bases in the middle. This CDR3 has 12 amino acids. The CDR3 sequence is CASSQAETEAFF. CDR3 in DNA: TGCGCCAGCAGCCAAGCGGAGACTGAAGCTTTCTTT.

V usage is TRBV7-7 and J usage is TRBJ2-7; maybe TRBD1 (6 bases). V lost 2 bases and J lost 0, with 11 bases in between. There are 15 residues in the CDR3. CDR1 SSHAT and CDR2 FNYEAQ come from the germline V gene (reference sequence). The CDR3 reads CASSLSQGNSYEQYF. CDR3 DNA: TGTGCCAGCAGCTTATCGCAGGGGAACTCCTACGAGCAGTACTTC.

The chain employs TRBV25-1 and TRBJ2-7; 8 bases match TRBD1. Germline V gives CDR1 MGHDK, CDR2 SYGVNS. V lost 3 bases to trimming and J lost 0 bases; unmatched junction nucleotides: 4. This CDR3 is built from 15 residues. The CDR3 DNA sequence: TGTGCCAGCAGTGATCCGGGACAGGCCTCCTACGAGCAGTACTTC. This codes for CASSDPGQASYEQYF.

The CDR3 DNA is TGTGCCAGCAACCTTCAGTACCAAGAGACCCAGTACTTC. Protein product: CASNLQYQETQYF. The chain combines TRBV5-5 with TRBJ2-5; D uncertain. Germline CDR1 is SGHKS and CDR2 is YYEKEE (reference sequence). The CDR3 is made up of 13 amino acids. Deletions cut 6 bases from V and 0 bases from J, with 9 bases between.

This chain connects TRBV6-1 to TRBJ1-5, with 9 nucleotides matching TRBD1. J gave up 7 bases and V 7 bases, and 5 bases lay outside the gene matches. Germline CDR1 and CDR2: MNHNS and SASEGT. The CDR3 runs to 13 residues. The CDR3 loop is CASNTGGGQPQHF. The DNA for the CDR3 is TGTGCCAGCAACACAGGGGGCGGACAGCCCCAGCATTTT.

V gene TRBV11-1 combines with J gene TRBJ2-7; 9 bases match TRBD1. The CDR3 is made up of 15 amino acids. The germline gives CDR1 SGHAT, CDR2 FQDESV (reference sequence). The V and J ends lost 5 bases and 2 bases, in that order; junction bases with no gene match: 7. The CDR3 sequence is CASSQDRGRAYEQYF. The CDR3 nucleotides read TGTGCCAGCAGCCAGGACAGGGGCCGAGCCTACGAGCAGTACTTC.

The genes are TRBV7-8 and TRBJ2-7, with D possibly TRBD1 on 5 matching bases. Trimming removed 5 bases from V and 2 bases from J, with 10 bases in between. The CDR3 sequence is 13 residues long. From germline, CDR1 is SGHVS and CDR2 FQNEAQ. The CDR3 nucleotides are TGTGCCAGCAGCCCGGACATCGCCTACGAGCAGTACTTC. Protein: CASSPDIAYEQYF. The full variable domain, with the rest looked up from reference TRBV7-8 and TRBJ2-7, is GAGVSQSPRYKVAKRGQDVALRCDPISGHVSLFWYQQALGQGPEFLTYFQNEAQLDKSGLPSDRFFAERPEGSVSTLKIQRTQQEDSAVYLCASSPDIAYEQYFGPGTRLTVT.

The rearrangement links TRBV9 to TRBJ2-1; weak D call: TRBD2 (5 bases). V lost 0 bases and J lost 0, with 16 bases in between. Looked up from germline, CDR1 is SGDLS and CDR2 is YYNGEE. CDR3 size: 18 residues. The CDR3 DNA follows: TGTGCCAGCAGCGTAGGGGGAGCGTCGCACAGCTCCTACAATGAGCAGTTCTTC. It codes for CASSVGGASHSSYNEQFF.

The gene calls are TRBV25-1 and TRBJ2-7, with 12 bases matching TRBD2. Unmatched junction bases numbered 6, after V lost 3 bases and J lost 3 bases. Germline lookup yields CDR1 MGHDK and CDR2 SYGVNS. The CDR3 has 16 residues. CDR3 loop: CASSDLLAGGNYEQYF. CDR3 sequence (DNA): TGTGCCAGCAGTGATTTACTAGCGGGAGGAAACTACGAGCAGTACTTC.

This rearrangement joins TRBV10-3 to TRBJ2-1; 8 nucleotides match TRBD1. The CDR3 has 15 residues. Trimming removed 10 bases from V and 9 bases from J; junction bases left unmatched: 17. CDR1 is ENHRY, CDR2 SYGVKD, per germline. For the CDR3, the DNA is TGTGCCACCAATAGAGGACAGGGCCGGGCCATTGAGCAGTTCTTC. Amino acid sequence: CATNRGQGRAIEQFF.

This chain links TRBV11-2 with TRBJ1-3; D gene ambiguous. CDR3 size: 16 residues. Germline V gives CDR1 SGHAT, CDR2 FQNNGV. V was clipped by 3 bases and J by 0 bases, with 12 bases between them. The CDR3 spells CASSLHPGSSGNTIYF. CDR3 nucleotides: TGTGCCAGCAGCTTGCACCCGGGAAGCTCTGGAAACACCATATATTTT.

The rearrangement uses TRBV19 and TRBJ1-6, with D uncertain. The CDR3 has 15 residues. The V gene lost 6 bases and the J gene lost 0 bases, with 9 bases spanning the gap. Germline V gene data show CDR1 as LNHDA and CDR2 as SQIVND (reference sequence). For the CDR3, the DNA is TGTGCCAGTAGGTCACGGAGCTCCTATAATTCACCCCTCCACTTT. Residues: CASRSRSSYNSPLHF.

V gene TRBV28 combines with J gene TRBJ2-7; 10 positions match TRBD2. CDR1 and CDR2 from the germline V gene are MDHEN and SYDVKM. J gave up 1 base and V 4 bases, and 4 bases lay outside the gene matches. The CDR3 has 15 residues. The CDR3, as DNA: TGTGCCAGCAGTTCCCGGACTAGCGGATCCTACGAGCAGTACTTC. It yields the protein CASSSRTSGSYEQYF.

V gene TRBV4-1 combines with J gene TRBJ2-1; TRBD2 agrees at 8 bases. Trimming at V came to 0 bases and at J to 13 bases, leaving 11 bases not matched to a gene. Germline CDR1 is MGHRA and CDR2 is YSYEKL. CDR3 length: 15 amino acids. CDR3 bases: TGCGCCAGCAGCCAAGATGGGGGACTAGTCGCAATCCAGTTCTTC. The encoded protein is CASSQDGGLVAIQFF.

The CDR3 DNA follows: TGTGCCAGCAGTGACCCAGGGAATTGGTCGACTAGCGGGAGAAAGTTGGGGTCCTACGAGCAGTACTTC. Translation: CASSDPGNWSTSGRKLGSYEQYF. The rearrangement links TRBV2 to TRBJ2-7, with 12 positions matching TRBD2. The V and J ends lost 3 bases and 1 base, in that order; junction bases with no gene match: 25. This CDR3 spans 23 amino acids. Germline CDR1 reads SNHLY; CDR2 reads FYNNEI.